These T cell receptor beta chains were read from a single sample in a study of T cell responses to AZD1222 COVID-19 vaccine. Sequenced by immunoSEQ multiplex PCR; TCRdb stores in-frame clones only, minus some. The profile covers tens of thousands of clones, with roughly nine tenths appearing a single time and about 2.2% taken by the ten largest. Sequencing used peripheral blood, obtained on day 0 of AZD1222 vaccination. The source is an adult in good health. Each CDR3 is given with its conserved first and last residue. Fields, in order: J gene, D gene, clone size, V gene, CDR3 protein, CDR3 DNA. D genes are given only for firm matches. Clone size is not always given. Where it is, it says once, few, many or a class for expanded clones.

J: TRBJ1-1; D: -; size: -; V: TRBV12-3/TRBV12-4; CDR3: CASSPGKGTEAFF; DNA: TGTGCCAGCAGTCCTGGAAAGGGCACTGAAGCTTTCTTT
J: TRBJ1-3; D: TRBD1; size: once; V: TRBV10-3; CDR3: CASITGARGNTIYF; DNA: TGTGCCAGTATTACAGGGGCGCGTGGAAACACCATATATTTT
J: TRBJ1-2; D: -; size: -; V: TRBV14; CDR3: CASSQDLTGNYGYTF; DNA: TGTGCCAGCAGCCAAGATTTAACAGGGAACTATGGCTACACCTTC
J: TRBJ2-7; D: TRBD1; size: once; V: TRBV30; CDR3: CAWSVYRGYYEQYF; DNA: TGTGCCTGGAGTGTATACAGGGGCTACTACGAGCAGTACTTC
J: TRBJ2-3; D: -; size: -; V: TRBV2; CDR3: CASSQQGSGTDTQYF; DNA: TGTGCCAGCAGCCAACAGGGTTCGGGCACAGATACGCAGTATTTT
J: TRBJ2-1; D: TRBD2; size: -; V: TRBV27; CDR3: CASRTSGTFNEQFF; DNA: TGTGCCAGCAGGACTAGCGGTACATTCAATGAGCAGTTCTTC
J: TRBJ1-3; D: -; size: -; V: TRBV6-6; CDR3: CASSYDRTGNTIYF; DNA: TGTGCCAGCAGTTACGATCGCACTGGAAACACCATATATTTT
J: TRBJ2-7; D: -; size: few; V: TRBV6-5; CDR3: CASSPSAVYEQYF; DNA: TGTGCCAGCAGTCCCTCGGCGGTCTACGAGCAGTACTTC
J: TRBJ2-3; D: TRBD1; size: -; V: TRBV5-4; CDR3: CASSSTTGGGTDTQYF; DNA: TGTGCCAGCAGCTCCACCACAGGGGGAGGCACAGATACGCAGTATTTT
J: TRBJ1-1; D: -; size: -; V: TRBV27; CDR3: CASSLKGWTEAFF; DNA: TGTGCCAGCAGTTTAAAGGGGTGGACTGAAGCTTTCTTT
J: TRBJ2-7; D: TRBD1; size: few; V: TRBV6-1; CDR3: CASSERLQGPYEQYF; DNA: TGTGCCAGCAGTGAACGACTACAGGGGCCCTACGAGCAGTACTTC
J: TRBJ1-2; D: -; size: -; V: TRBV7-2; CDR3: CASSLDGQYYGYTF; DNA: TGTGCCAGCAGCTTAGATGGCCAGTACTATGGCTACACCTTC
J: TRBJ2-2; D: -; size: -; V: TRBV24-1; CDR3: CATSDKDRPTGELFF; DNA: TGTGCCACCAGTGATAAGGACAGACCCACCGGGGAGCTGTTTTTT
J: TRBJ2-5; D: -; size: once; V: TRBV6-5; CDR3: CASSYVSSTSGETQYF; DNA: TGTGCCAGCAGTTACGTTTCGTCTACCTCGGGCGAGACCCAGTACTTC
J: TRBJ2-2; D: -; size: -; V: TRBV5-4; CDR3: CASSLDGYNTGELFF; DNA: TGTGCCAGCAGCTTGGATGGCTATAACACCGGGGAGCTGTTTTTT
J: TRBJ1-3; D: -; size: once; V: TRBV5-1; CDR3: CASSTQGAAGNTIYF; DNA: TGCGCCAGCAGCACACAGGGAGCAGCGGGAAACACCATATATTTT
J: TRBJ1-2; D: -; size: -; V: TRBV7-2; CDR3: CASSLQGPYLGGYTF; DNA: TGTGCCAGCAGCTTACAGGGACCCTACCTTGGTGGCTACACCTTC
J: TRBJ2-3; D: TRBD1; size: -; V: TRBV5-4; CDR3: CASGDRGRLDTQYF; DNA: TGTGCCAGCGGCGACAGGGGGCGCCTAGATACGCAGTATTTT
J: TRBJ1-2; D: -; size: -; V: TRBV3-1/TRBV3-2; CDR3: CASSQEFQRVQGRNYGYTF; DNA: TGTGCCAGCAGCCAAGAATTTCAAAGGGTCCAAGGGCGGAACTATGGCTACACCTTC
J: TRBJ1-3; D: -; size: -; V: TRBV9; CDR3: CASSASPGNTIYF; DNA: TGTGCCAGCAGCGCGAGCCCTGGAAACACCATATATTTT
J: TRBJ2-2; D: -; size: once; V: TRBV19; CDR3: CASSIDRPNTGELFF; DNA: TGTGCCAGTAGTATTGACAGGCCGAACACCGGGGAGCTGTTTTTT
J: TRBJ2-2; D: -; size: -; V: TRBV19; CDR3: CASSMAGTGELFF; DNA: TGTGCCAGTAGTATGGCGGGCACCGGGGAGCTGTTTTTT
J: TRBJ2-7; D: TRBD1; size: few; V: TRBV2; CDR3: CASKTGGSSYEQYF; DNA: TGTGCCAGCAAGACAGGGGGCAGCTCCTACGAGCAGTACTTC
J: TRBJ2-7; D: TRBD1; size: -; V: TRBV6-2/TRBV6-3; CDR3: CASSSIRDRGSSYEQYF; DNA: TGTGCCAGCAGTTCAATCCGGGACAGGGGGAGCTCCTACGAGCAGTACTTC
J: TRBJ1-2; D: TRBD1; size: -; V: TRBV11-2; CDR3: CASSPRQGRYGYTF; DNA: TGTGCCAGCAGTCCAAGACAGGGGCGCTATGGCTACACCTTC
J: TRBJ2-7; D: -; size: -; V: TRBV4-3; CDR3: CASSQDWGNRSPYEQYF; DNA: TGCGCCAGCAGCCAAGATTGGGGGAACAGGAGCCCCTACGAGCAGTACTTC
J: TRBJ2-7; D: -; size: -; V: TRBV18; CDR3: CASSLKYRGTTLVEQYF; DNA: TGTGCCAGCTCACTTAAGTACAGGGGGACTACCCTAGTCGAGCAGTACTTC
J: TRBJ2-1; D: -; size: -; V: TRBV15; CDR3: CATSRDQARADEQFF; DNA: TGTGCCACCAGCAGAGATCAGGCTAGGGCAGATGAGCAGTTCTTC
J: TRBJ1-2; D: -; size: -; V: TRBV30; CDR3: CAWSAGSLMNYGYTF; DNA: TGTGCCTGGAGTGCGGGCAGTTTGATGAACTATGGCTACACCTTC
J: TRBJ2-3; D: -; size: -; V: TRBV6-6; CDR3: CASSPLSSGRTAGTDTQYF; DNA: TGTGCCAGCAGTCCTCTGAGTAGCGGAAGAACTGCAGGCACAGATACGCAGTATTTT
J: TRBJ1-5; D: TRBD1; size: -; V: TRBV4-1; CDR3: CASSQDSTGKRGPQHF; DNA: TGCGCCAGCAGCCAAGATTCGACAGGGAAGCGGGGGCCCCAGCATTTT
J: TRBJ2-7; D: TRBD2; size: -; V: TRBV3-1/TRBV3-2; CDR3: CASSQVHTSGAKYF; DNA: TGTGCCAGCAGCCAAGTACATACTAGCGGAGCCAAGTACTTC
J: TRBJ2-7; D: -; size: -; V: TRBV4-2; CDR3: CASSPSQAYSYEQYF; DNA: TGTGCCAGCAGCCCCTCTCAGGCCTACTCCTACGAGCAGTACTTC
J: TRBJ2-2; D: -; size: -; V: TRBV6-5; CDR3: CASRGRVSNTGELFF; DNA: TGTGCCAGCAGGGGCAGGGTTTCGAACACCGGGGAGCTGTTTTTT
J: TRBJ1-1; D: TRBD1; size: -; V: TRBV10-1; CDR3: CASSAGTGVTEAFF; DNA: TGCGCCAGCAGCGCCGGGACAGGGGTCACTGAAGCTTTCTTT
J: TRBJ2-2; D: TRBD2; size: -; V: TRBV4-3; CDR3: CASSPTGLVAGELFF; DNA: TGCGCCAGCAGCCCTACCGGACTAGTGGCCGGGGAGCTGTTTTTT
J: TRBJ1-2; D: -; size: -; V: TRBV11-2; CDR3: CASSLARGLGYTF; DNA: TGTGCCAGCAGCTTAGCGAGGGGTCTCGGCTACACCTTC